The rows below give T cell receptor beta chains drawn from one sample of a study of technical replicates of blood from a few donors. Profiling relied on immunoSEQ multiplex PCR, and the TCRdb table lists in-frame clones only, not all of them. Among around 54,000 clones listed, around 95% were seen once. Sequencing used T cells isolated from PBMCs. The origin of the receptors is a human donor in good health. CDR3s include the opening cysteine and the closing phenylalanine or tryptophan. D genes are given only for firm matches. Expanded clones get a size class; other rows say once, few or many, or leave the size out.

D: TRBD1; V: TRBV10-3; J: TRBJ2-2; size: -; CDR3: CAIAGDRSTGELFF; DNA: TGTGCCATCGCCGGGGACAGGTCCACCGGGGAGCTGTTTTTT
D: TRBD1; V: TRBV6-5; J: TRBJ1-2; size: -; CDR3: CASSRGQGARGYTF; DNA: TGTGCCAGCAGTCGAGGACAGGGGGCACGCGGCTACACCTTC
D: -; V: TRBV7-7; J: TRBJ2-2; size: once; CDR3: CASSPGDGYTGELFF; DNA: TGTGCTAGCAGCCCGGGGGACGGTTACACCGGGGAGCTGTTTTTT
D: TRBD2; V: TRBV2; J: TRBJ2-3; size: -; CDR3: CASLGGETDTQYF; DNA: TGTGCCAGCCTGGGAGGGGAGACAGATACGCAGTATTTT
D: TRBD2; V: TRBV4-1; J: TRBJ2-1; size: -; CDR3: CASSQQASGRPYNEQFF; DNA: TGCGCCAGCAGCCAACAGGCTAGCGGGAGGCCCTACAATGAGCAGTTCTTC
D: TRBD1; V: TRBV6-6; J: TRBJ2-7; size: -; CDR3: CASSLTGNEQYF; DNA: TGTGCCAGCAGTTTGACAGGGAACGAGCAGTACTTC
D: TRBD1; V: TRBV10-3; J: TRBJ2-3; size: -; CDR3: CAITKDRASTDTQYF; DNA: TGTGCCATCACTAAGGACAGGGCTAGCACAGATACGCAGTATTTT
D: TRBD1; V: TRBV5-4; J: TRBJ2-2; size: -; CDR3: CASSPRTGFSGELFF; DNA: TGTGCCAGCAGCCCGCGGACAGGGTTCTCCGGGGAGCTGTTTTTT
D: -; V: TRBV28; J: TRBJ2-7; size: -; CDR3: CASSPGHLYEQYF; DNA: TGTGCCAGCAGTCCGGGACATCTTTACGAGCAGTACTTC
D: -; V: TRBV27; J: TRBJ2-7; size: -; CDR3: CASKGGSAYEQYF; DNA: TGTGCCAGCAAAGGAGGGAGTGCCTACGAGCAGTACTTC
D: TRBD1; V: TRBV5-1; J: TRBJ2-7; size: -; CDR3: CASSSRTGNYEQYF; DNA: TGCGCCAGCAGCAGTCGGACAGGGAATTACGAGCAGTACTTC
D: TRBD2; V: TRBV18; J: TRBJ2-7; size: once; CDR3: CASSPGRDSFYEQYF; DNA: TGTGCCAGCTCACCAGGGAGGGATTCTTTCTACGAGCAGTACTTC
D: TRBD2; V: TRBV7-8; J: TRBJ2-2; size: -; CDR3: CASSPHGGGALDGELFF; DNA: TGTGCCAGCAGCCCCCATGGGGGAGGGGCGCTGGACGGGGAGCTGTTTTTT
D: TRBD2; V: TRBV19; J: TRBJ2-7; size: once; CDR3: CASSRLAGFDEQYF; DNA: TGTGCCAGTAGTCGCCTAGCGGGTTTCGACGAGCAGTACTTC
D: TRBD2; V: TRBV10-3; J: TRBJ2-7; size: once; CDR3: CAISFAGGGYEQYF; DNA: TGTGCCATCAGTTTTGCGGGAGGGGGCTACGAGCAGTACTTC
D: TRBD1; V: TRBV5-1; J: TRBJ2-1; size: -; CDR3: CASSRTVDRDNEQFF; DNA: TGCGCCAGCAGCCGTACTGTAGACAGGGATAATGAGCAGTTCTTC
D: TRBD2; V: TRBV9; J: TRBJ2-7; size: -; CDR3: CASSVGLAGGYEQYF; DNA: TGTGCCAGCAGCGTAGGACTAGCGGGGGGCTACGAGCAGTACTTC
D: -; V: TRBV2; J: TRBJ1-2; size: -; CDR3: CASKERSYNGYTF; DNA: TGTGCCAGCAAAGAGAGGAGTTACAATGGCTACACCTTC
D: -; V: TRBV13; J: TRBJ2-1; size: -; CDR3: CASSQTPHGGRFF; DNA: TGTGCCAGCAGCCAAACTCCCCACGGAGGGCGGTTCTTC
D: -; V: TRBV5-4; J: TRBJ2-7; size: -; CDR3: CASSPPPGHSYEQYF; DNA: TGTGCCAGCAGCCCTCCTCCGGGACATTCTTACGAGCAGTACTTC
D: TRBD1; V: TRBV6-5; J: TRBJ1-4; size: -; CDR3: CASKRQGEKLFF; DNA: TGTGCCAGCAAGAGACAGGGTGAAAAACTGTTTTTT
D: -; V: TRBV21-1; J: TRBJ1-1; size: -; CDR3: CASSKAQDSGKRDTEAFF; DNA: TGTGCCAGCAGCAAAGCGCAGGACAGTGGGAAAAGGGACACTGAAGCTTTCTTT
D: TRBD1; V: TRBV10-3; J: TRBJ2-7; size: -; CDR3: CAISDWGTVPEQYF; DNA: TGTGCCATCAGTGACTGGGGGACAGTTCCCGAGCAGTACTTC
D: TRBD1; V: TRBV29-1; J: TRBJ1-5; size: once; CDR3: CSVTGQGVSQPQHF; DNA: TGCAGCGTGACGGGACAGGGGGTTTCGCAGCCCCAGCATTTT
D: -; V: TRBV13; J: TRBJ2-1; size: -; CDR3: CASSLVEEQFF; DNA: TGTGCCAGCAGCTTAGTAGAGGAGCAGTTCTTC
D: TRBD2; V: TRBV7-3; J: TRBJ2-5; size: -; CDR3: CASSLRGLAEQETQYF; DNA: TGTGCCAGCAGCTTAAGGGGCCTAGCGGAGCAAGAGACCCAGTACTTC
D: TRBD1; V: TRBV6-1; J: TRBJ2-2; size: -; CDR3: CASSEYSGGFNTGELFF; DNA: TGTGCCAGCAGTGAATACTCAGGGGGCTTTAACACCGGGGAGCTGTTTTTT
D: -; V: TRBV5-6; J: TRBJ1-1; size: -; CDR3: CASSLADRREAFF; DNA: TGTGCCAGCAGCTTGGCTGACAGGAGAGAAGCTTTCTTT
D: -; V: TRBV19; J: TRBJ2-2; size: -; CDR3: CASSIIPGANTGELFF; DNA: TGTGCCAGTAGTATAATTCCCGGAGCGAACACCGGGGAGCTGTTTTTT
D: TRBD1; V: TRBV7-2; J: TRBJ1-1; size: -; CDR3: CASSLTGTGSTEAFF; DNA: TGTGCCAGCAGCTTAACCGGGACAGGGTCAACTGAAGCTTTCTTT
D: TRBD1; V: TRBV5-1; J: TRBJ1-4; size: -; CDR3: CASSSRGQEAGEKLFF; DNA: TGCGCCAGCAGCTCTCGGGGACAGGAGGCGGGTGAAAAACTGTTTTTT
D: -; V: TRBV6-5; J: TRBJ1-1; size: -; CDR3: CASSYGDRGTEAFF; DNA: TGTGCCAGCAGTTACGGGGATAGGGGGACTGAAGCTTTCTTT
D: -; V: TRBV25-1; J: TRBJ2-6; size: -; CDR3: CASSEYHSGANVLTF; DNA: TGTGCCAGCAGTGAATATCACTCTGGGGCCAACGTCCTGACTTTC
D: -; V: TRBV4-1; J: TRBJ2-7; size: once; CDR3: CASSQVNAGSYEQYF; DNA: TGCGCCAGCAGCCAAGTAAATGCGGGGTCCTACGAGCAGTACTTC
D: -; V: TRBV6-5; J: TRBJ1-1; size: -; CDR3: CASSLSGTPMNTEAFF; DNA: TGTGCCAGCAGTTTATCCGGGACACCCATGAACACTGAAGCTTTCTTT
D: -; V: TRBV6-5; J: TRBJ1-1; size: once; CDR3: CASTKAGEAFF; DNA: TGTGCCAGCACTAAAGCGGGAGAAGCTTTCTTT
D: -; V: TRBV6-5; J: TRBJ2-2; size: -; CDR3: CASSLQGDGELFF; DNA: TGTGCCAGCAGTTTACAGGGTGACGGGGAGCTGTTTTTT
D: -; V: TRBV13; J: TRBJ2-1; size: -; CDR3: CASSLVAALYNEQFF; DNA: TGTGCCAGCAGCTTAGTAGCGGCCTTGTACAATGAGCAGTTCTTC
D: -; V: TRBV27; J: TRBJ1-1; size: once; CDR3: CASSFYGDTEAFF; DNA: TGTGCCAGCAGTTTTTACGGGGACACTGAAGCTTTCTTT
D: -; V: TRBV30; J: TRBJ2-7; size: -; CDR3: CAWSVATPYEQYF; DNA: TGTGCCTGGAGTGTAGCCACGCCCTACGAGCAGTACTTC
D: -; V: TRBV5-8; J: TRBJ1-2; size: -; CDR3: CASSKDTPNYGYTF; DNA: TGTGCCAGCAGCAAGGACACACCGAACTATGGCTACACCTTC
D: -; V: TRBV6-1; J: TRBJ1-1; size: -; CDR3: CASSEAGLLTEAFF; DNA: TGTGCCAGCAGTGAGGCGGGTTTGTTGACTGAAGCTTTCTTT
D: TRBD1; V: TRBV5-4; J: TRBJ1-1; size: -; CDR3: CASSHAYNDRVNEAFF; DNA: TGTGCCAGCAGCCACGCATACAACGACAGGGTAAATGAAGCTTTCTTT
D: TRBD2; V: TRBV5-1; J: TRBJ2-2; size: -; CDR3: CASSPTSGSDTGELFF; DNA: TGCGCCAGCAGCCCTACTAGCGGGAGTGACACCGGGGAGCTGTTTTTT
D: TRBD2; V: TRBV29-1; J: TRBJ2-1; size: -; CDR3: CSAPLTSGVYNEQFF; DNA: TGCAGCGCCCCCCTGACTAGCGGAGTCTACAATGAGCAGTTCTTC
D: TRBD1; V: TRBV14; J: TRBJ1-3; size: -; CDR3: CASRRTGKGNTIYF; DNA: TGTGCCAGCAGGCGGACAGGGAAGGGGAACACCATATATTTT
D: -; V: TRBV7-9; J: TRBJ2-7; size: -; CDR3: CASSSSEDRSYEQYF; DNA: TGTGCCAGCAGCTCCAGTGAGGACAGAAGTTACGAGCAGTACTTC
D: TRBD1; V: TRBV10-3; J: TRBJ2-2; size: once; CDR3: CAIRTGGSGELFF; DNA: TGTGCCATCAGGACAGGGGGAAGCGGGGAGCTGTTTTTT